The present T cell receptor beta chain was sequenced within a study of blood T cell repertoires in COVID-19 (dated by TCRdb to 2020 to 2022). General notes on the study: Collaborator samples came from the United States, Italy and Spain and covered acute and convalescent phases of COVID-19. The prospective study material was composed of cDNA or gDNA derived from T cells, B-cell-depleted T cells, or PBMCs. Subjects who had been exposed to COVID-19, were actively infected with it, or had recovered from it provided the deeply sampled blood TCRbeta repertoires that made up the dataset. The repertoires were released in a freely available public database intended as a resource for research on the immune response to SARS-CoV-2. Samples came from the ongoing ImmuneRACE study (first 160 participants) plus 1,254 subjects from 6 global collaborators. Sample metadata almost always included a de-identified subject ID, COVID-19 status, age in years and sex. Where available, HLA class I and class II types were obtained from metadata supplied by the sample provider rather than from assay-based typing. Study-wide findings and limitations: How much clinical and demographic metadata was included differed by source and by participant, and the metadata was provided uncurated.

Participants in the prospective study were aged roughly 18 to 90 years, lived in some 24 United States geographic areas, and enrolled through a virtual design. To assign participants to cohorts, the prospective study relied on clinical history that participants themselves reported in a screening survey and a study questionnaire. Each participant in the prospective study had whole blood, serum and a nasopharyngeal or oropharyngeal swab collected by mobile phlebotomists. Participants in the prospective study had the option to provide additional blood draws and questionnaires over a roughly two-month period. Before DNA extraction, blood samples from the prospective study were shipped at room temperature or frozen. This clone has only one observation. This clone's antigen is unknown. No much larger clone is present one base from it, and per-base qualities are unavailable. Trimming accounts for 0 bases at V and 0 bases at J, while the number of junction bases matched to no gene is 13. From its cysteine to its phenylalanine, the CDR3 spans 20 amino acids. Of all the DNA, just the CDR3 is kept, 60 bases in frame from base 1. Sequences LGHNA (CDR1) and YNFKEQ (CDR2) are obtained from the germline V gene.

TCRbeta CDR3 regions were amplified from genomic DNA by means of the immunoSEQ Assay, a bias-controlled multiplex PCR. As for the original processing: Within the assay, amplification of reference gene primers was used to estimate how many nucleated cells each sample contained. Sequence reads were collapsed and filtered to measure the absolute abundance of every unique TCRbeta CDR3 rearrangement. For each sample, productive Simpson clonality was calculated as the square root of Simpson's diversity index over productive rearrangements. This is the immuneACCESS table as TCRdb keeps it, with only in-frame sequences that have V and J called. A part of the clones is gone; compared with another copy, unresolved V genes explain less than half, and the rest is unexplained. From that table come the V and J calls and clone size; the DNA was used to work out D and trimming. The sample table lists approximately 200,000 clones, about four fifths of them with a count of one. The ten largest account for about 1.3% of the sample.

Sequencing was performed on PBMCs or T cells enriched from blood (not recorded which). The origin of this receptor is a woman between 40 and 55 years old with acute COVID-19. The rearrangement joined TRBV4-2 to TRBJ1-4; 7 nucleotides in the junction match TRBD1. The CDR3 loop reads CASSQDRMGQHLTTNEKLFF. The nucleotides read TGTGCCAGCAGCCAAGATAGAATGGGACAGCATTTAACAACTAATGAAAAACTGTTTTTT.